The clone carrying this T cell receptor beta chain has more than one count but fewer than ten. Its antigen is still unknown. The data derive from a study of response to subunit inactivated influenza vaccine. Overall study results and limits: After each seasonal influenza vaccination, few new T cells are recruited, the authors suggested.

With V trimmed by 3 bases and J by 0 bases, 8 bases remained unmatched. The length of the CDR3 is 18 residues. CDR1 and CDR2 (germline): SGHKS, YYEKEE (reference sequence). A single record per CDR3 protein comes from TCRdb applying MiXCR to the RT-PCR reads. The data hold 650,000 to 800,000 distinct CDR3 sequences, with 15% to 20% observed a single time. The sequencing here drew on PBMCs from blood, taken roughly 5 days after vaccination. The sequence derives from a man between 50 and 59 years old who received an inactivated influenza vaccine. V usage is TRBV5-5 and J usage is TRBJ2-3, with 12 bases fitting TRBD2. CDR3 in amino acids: CASSSGLAGTSSTDTQYF. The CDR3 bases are TGTGCCAGCAGCTCCGGACTAGCGGGGACCTCTAGCACAGATACGCAGTATTTT.